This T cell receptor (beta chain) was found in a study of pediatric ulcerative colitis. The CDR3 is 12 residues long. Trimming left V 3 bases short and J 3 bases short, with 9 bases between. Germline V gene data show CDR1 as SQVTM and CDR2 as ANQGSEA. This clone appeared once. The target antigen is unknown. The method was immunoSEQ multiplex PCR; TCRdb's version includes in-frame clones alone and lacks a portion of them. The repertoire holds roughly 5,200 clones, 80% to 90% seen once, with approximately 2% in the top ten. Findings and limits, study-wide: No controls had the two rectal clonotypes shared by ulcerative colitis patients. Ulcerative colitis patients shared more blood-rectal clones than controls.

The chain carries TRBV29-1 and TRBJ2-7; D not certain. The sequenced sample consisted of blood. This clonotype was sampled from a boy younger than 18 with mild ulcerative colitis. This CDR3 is CSVDKGHYEQYF. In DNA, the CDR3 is TGCAGCGTTGATAAAGGGCACTACGAGCAGTACTTC.